Listed below are T cell receptor beta chains from one sample, sequenced in a study of blood T cell repertoires in COVID-19. TCRdb keeps only in-frame clones here, not all; method: immunoSEQ multiplex PCR. Here the sample spans 80,000 or so clones, roughly 81% being singletons. The material sequenced was peripheral blood. These receptors came from a man aged 55 to 70 with COVID-19, enrolled during active disease. Both conserved end residues are part of each CDR3. The order of the fields is V gene, CDR3 protein.

TRBV11-2 | CASSPGTGPGNTIYF
TRBV6-5 | CASRASYEQYF
TRBV7-3 | CASSLYADTQYF
TRBV7-3 | CASSLGTSNEQFF
TRBV7-3 | CASSRLPGTEAFF
TRBV3-1/TRBV3-2 | CASSLGTAGTDTQYF
TRBV2 | CASSVVAGGSVADTQYF
TRBV10-2 | CASTGSRDTQYF
TRBV2 | CASSESNVGQARHF
TRBV7-9 | CASSPLAGVGETQYF
TRBV6-6 | CASSYLEADTQYF
TRBV5-6 | CASSINGRMDFNSPLHF
TRBV5-5 | CASSLGQGGGTDTQYF
TRBV7-9 | CASSLGGLAERAEQYF
TRBV7-9 | CASSSVAGTDTQYF
TRBV19 | CASSPRGLAGDTQYF
TRBV2 | CASSPGTRQETQYF
TRBV19 | CASSIGPRTSGGAGEQFF
TRBV27 | CASSSQVLSYEQYF
TRBV11-3 | CASSLHGGVPDTQYF
TRBV28 | CASSQVGGGSTDTQYF
TRBV5-5 | CASSLEVTPGNTIYF
TRBV10-3 | CAISETGLNTEAFF
TRBV6-6 | CASSDRDITDTQYF
TRBV18 | CASSRSRGEADTQYF
TRBV5-4 | CASSHTSIRETQYF